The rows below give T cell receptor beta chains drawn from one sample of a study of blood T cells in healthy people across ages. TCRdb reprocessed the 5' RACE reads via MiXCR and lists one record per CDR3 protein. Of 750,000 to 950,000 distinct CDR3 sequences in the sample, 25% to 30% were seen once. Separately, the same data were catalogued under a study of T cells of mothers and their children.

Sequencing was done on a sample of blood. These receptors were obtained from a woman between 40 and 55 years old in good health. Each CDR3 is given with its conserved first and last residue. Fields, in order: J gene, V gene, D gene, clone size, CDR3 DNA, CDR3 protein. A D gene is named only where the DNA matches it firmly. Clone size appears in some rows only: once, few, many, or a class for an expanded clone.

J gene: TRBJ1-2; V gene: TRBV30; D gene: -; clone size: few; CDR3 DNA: TGTGCCTGGAGGCTTCCTCCGGCCTATGGCTACACCTTC; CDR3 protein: CAWRLPPAYGYTF
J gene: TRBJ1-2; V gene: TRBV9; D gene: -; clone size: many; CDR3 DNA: TGTGCCAGCAGCGTAGACAGGGCACGAAACTATGGCTACACCTTC; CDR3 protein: CASSVDRARNYGYTF
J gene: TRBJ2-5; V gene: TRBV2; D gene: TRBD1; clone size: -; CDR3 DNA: TGTGCCAGCAGCATTGACGGACAGGGGAATGAGCAGTACTTC; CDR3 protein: CASSIDGQGNEQYF
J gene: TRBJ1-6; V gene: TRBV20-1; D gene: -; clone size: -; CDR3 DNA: TGCAGTGCTAGCACAGGGAGGGCCTATAATTCACCCCTCCACTTT; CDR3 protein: CSASTGRAYNSPLHF
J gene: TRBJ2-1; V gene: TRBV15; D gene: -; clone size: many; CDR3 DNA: TGTGCCACCAGCAGCCTCCGGGATGTAAGCAATGAGCAGTTCTTC; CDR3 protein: CATSSLRDVSNEQFF
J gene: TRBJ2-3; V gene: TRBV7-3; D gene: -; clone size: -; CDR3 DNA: TGTGCCAGCAGCTTCCGGGCTCCTACAGATACGCAGTATTTT; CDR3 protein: CASSFRAPTDTQYF
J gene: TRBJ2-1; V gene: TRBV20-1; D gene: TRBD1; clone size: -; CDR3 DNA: TGCAGTGCCACTGACAGGGGCGAGCAGTTCTTC; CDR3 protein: CSATDRGEQFF
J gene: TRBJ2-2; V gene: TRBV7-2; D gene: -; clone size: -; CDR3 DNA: TGTGCCAGCAGCTTACCCCCTACGAGGGGAGGACCCGGGGAGCTGTTTTTT; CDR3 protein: CASSLPPTRGGPGELFF
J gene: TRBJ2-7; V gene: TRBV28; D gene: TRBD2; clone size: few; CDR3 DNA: TGTGCCAGCACCACTCGGGGGGGCCGCTACGAGCAGTACTTC; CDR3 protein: CASTTRGGRYEQYF
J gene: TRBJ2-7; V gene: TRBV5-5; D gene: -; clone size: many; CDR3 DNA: TGTGCCAGCAGCTTTTTCGGGGCCTACGAGCAGTACTTC; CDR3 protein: CASSFFGAYEQYF
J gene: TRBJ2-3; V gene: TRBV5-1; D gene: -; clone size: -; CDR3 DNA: TGCGCCAGCACCGAACAGGGTATGAGCACAGATACGCAGTATTTT; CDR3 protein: CASTEQGMSTDTQYF
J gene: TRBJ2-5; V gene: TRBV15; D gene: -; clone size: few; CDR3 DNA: TGTGCCACCAGCAAAATAGGGGGTGAGACCCAGTACTTC; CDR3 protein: CATSKIGGETQYF
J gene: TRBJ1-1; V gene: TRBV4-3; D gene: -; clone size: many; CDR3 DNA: TGCGCCAGCAGCCAAGACCCACAGGGAGGGACTGAAGCTTTCTTT; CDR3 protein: CASSQDPQGGTEAFF
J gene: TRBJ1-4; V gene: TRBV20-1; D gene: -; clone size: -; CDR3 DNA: TGCAGTGCCCCGCCGGCTACTAATGAAAAACTGTTTTTT; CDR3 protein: CSAPPATNEKLFF
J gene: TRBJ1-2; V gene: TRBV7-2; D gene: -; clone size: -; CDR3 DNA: TGTGCCAGCAGCTTAGCTAAGGGCAGCGATGGCTACACCTTC; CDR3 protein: CASSLAKGSDGYTF
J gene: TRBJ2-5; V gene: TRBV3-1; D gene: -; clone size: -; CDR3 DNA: TGTGCCAGCAACCATTATACAGGGTCCCAGTACTTC; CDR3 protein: CASNHYTGSQYF
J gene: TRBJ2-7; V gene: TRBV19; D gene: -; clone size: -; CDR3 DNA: TGTGCCAGTAGTATAGGTGGGGGATTCGGCTACGAGCAGTACTTC; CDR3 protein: CASSIGGGFGYEQYF
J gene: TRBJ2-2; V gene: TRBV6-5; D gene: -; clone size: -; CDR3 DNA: TGTGCCAGCGGTACCAGTGGGGAGCTGTTTTTT; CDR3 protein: CASGTSGELFF
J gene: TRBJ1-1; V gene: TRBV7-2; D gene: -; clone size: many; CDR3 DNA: TGTGCCAGCAGCACAAACAGGGCGGGGAACACTGAAGCTTTCTTT; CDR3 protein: CASSTNRAGNTEAFF
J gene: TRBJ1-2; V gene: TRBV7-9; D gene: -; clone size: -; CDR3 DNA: TGTGCCAGCAGCGACCCCAAAGGCGGCTACACCTTC; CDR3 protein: CASSDPKGGYTF
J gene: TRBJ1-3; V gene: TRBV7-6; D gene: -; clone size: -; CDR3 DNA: TGTGCCAGCAGCTCCTCCCCGACGGTCCTCTCTGGAAACACCATATATTTT; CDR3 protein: CASSSSPTVLSGNTIYF
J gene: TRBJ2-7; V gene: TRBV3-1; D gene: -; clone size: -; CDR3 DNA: TGTGCCAGCAGCCACTTCAGGGGAATTGACAGTGTCGAGCAGTACTTC; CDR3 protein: CASSHFRGIDSVEQYF
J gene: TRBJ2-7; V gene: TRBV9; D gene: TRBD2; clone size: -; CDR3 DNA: TGTGCCGGCAGCGTAGACGCGGGGGGGACCTACGAGCAGTACTTC; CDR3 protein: CAGSVDAGGTYEQYF
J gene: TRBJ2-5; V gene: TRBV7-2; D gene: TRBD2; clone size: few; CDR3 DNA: TGTGCCGGCAGCTCCGGGGGGGCCTCCGAAGAGACCCAGTACTTC; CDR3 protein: CAGSSGGASEETQYF
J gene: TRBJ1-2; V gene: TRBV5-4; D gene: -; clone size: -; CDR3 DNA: TGTGCCAGCAGCCCCGCGGTGCAGGGAATCTCCTATGGCTACACCTTC; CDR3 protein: CASSPAVQGISYGYTF
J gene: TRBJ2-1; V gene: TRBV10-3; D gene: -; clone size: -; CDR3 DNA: TGTGCCATCAGAGCCCAGGGTCTTGATGAGCAGTTCTTC; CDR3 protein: CAIRAQGLDEQFF
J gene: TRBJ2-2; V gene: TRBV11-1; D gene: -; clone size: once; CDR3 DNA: TGTGCCAGCAGGAGGGGAGGCGGGGAGCTGTTTTTT; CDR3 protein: CASRRGGGELFF
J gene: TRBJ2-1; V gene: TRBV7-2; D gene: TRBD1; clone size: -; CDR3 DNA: TGTGCCAGCAGCCGATCCGGGACAGACTCCTACAATGAGCAGTTCTTC; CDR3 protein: CASSRSGTDSYNEQFF
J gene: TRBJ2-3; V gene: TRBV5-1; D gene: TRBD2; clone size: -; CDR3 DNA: TGCGCCAGCAGCTTGGTAGGCCTAGCGGTCACAGATACGCAGTATTTT; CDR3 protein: CASSLVGLAVTDTQYF
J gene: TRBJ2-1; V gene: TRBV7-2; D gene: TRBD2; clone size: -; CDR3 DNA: TGTGCCAGCAGGACGCCGGGACTAGTAAATGAGCAGTTCTTC; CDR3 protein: CASRTPGLVNEQFF
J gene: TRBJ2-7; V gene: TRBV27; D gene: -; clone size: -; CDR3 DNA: TGTGCCAGCAGTTTAGCAGAAGGAGTGGCCTACGAGCAGTACTTC; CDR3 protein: CASSLAEGVAYEQYF
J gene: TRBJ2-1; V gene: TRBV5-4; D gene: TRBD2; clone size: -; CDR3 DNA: TGTGCCAGCAGCCAACCTAGCGGGGGTTCCTACAATGAGCAGTTCTTC; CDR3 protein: CASSQPSGGSYNEQFF
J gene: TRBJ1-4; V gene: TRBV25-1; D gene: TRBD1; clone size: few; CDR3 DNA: TGTGCAACCTCCCCGGCGGGGGGGGACAGGGGGGAAAAACTGTTTTTT; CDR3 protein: CATSPAGGDRGEKLFF
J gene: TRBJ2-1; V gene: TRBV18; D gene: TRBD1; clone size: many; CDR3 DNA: TGTGCCAGCAGTGGGACAGGTTACAATGAGCAGTTCTTC; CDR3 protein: CASSGTGYNEQFF
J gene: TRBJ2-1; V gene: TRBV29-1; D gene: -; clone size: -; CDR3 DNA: TGCAGCGTCGCGGCCGGGACTGGGCCAATTGAGCAGTTCTTC; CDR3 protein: CSVAAGTGPIEQFF
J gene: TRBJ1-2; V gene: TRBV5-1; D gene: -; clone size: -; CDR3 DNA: TGCGCCAGCAGAGGCCTTCAGATAGCTAACTATGGCTACACCTTC; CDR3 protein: CASRGLQIANYGYTF
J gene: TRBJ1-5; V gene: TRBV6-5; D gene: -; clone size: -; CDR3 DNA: TGTGCCAGCACCCAAAGGGGGGGGATCCAGCCCCAGCATTTT; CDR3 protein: CASTQRGGIQPQHF
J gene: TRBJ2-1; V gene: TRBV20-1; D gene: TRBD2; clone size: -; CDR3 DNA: TGCAGTGTCAGATCACTAGCGGAGGGCGATGGCGAGCAGTTCTTC; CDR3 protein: CSVRSLAEGDGEQFF
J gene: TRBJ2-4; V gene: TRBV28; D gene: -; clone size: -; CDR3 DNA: TGTGCCAGCAGTTTTGGAGGGAATGAAAACATTCAGTACTTC; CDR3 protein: CASSFGGNENIQYF
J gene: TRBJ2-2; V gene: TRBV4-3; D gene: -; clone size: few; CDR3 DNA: TGCGCCAGCAGCCAAGAAGTGGTAGTTAACACCGGGGGGCTGTTTTTT; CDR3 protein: CASSQEVVVNTGGLFF
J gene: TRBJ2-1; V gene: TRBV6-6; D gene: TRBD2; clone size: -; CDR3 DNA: TGCGCCAGCAGTCTACGACTAGCGAGGGGCCCCTACAATGAGCAGTTCTTC; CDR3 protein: CASSLRLARGPYNEQFF
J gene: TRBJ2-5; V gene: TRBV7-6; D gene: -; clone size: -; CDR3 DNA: TGTGCCAGCAGCCTCGGCTGGGGGCTACTACAAGAGACCCAGTACTTC; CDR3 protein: CASSLGWGLLQETQYF
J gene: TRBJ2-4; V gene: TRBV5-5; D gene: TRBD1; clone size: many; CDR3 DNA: TGTGCCAGCAGCTTGGGACAGGGGGTTTCAAACATTCAGTACTTC; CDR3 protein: CASSLGQGVSNIQYF
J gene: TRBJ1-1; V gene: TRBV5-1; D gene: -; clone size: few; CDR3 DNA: TGCGCCAGCAGCTCGAATCCTAGTACCAGTGGTGAAGCTTTCTTT; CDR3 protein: CASSSNPSTSGEAFF
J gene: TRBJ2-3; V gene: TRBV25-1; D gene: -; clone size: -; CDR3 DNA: TGTGCCAGCAGTGAATCTAGTGGTTTTCGAACAGATACGCAGTATTTT; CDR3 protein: CASSESSGFRTDTQYF
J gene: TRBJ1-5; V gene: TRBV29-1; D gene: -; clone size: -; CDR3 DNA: TGCAGCTGCGGGGACGGTGGCAATCAGCCCCAGCATTTT; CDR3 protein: CSCGDGGNQPQHF
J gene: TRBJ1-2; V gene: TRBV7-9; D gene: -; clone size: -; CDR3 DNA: TGTGCCAGCAGGCGGTTGACAGCCTCAAGACACTATGGCTACACCTTC; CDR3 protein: CASRRLTASRHYGYTF
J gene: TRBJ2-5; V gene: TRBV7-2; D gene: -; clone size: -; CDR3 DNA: TGTGCCAGCAGCTTAGGGATTCTAGGGCGGGTGCAAGAGACCCAGTACTTC; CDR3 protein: CASSLGILGRVQETQYF
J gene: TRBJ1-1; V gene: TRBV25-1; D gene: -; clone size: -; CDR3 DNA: TGTGCCAGCAGTGAACAAGGGTTTAGCACTGAAGCTTTCTTT; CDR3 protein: CASSEQGFSTEAFF
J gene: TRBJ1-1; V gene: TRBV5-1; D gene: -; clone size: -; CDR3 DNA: TGCGCCAGCGGACCTACGGGACGGTTGAACACTGAAGCTTTCTTT; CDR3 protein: CASGPTGRLNTEAFF